What follows describes a single T cell receptor beta chain. Antigen specificity is unknown. This record comes from a study of siplizumab effects on memory and regulatory T cells. Study-wide results and limits: Both greater diversity than memory cells and a major contribution to the alloresponse seemed to characterize naive T cells.

The protocol was immunoSEQ multiplex PCR, while the TCRdb copy is restricted to in-frame clones and leaves out a portion. The sample includes over 80,000 clones, roughly 87% of them seen just once. CDR1 is MNHNY and CDR2 is SVGAGI in the germline V gene (reference sequence). The CDR3 has 15 residues. V lost 0 bases, J lost 6 bases, and 6 bases stayed unmatched. This receptor was obtained from a human donor in good health. Sequencing was carried out using Tregs sorted from blood. The genes are TRBV6-6 and TRBJ2-7; 9 bases map to TRBD1. Here the CDR3 reads CASSYSLQGAREQYF. The CDR3 nucleotides read TGTGCCAGCAGTTACTCTCTACAGGGGGCTCGCGAGCAGTACTTC.